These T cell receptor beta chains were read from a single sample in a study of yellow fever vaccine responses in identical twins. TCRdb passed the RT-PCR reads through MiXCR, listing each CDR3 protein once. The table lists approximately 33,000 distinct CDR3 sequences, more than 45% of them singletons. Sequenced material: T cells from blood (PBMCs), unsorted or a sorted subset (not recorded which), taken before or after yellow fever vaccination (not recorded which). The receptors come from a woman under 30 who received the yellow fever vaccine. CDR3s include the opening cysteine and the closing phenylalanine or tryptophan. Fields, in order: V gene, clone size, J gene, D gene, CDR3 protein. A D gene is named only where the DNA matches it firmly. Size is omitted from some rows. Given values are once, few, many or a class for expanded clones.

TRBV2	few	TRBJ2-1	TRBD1	CASSELGTGSGYHEQFF
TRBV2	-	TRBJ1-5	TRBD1	CASSEVGQGRNQPQHF
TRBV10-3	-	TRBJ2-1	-	CAISDGGSYNEQFF
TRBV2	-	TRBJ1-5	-	CASSVQGTVQPQHF
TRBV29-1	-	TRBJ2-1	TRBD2	CSASLGTRPNEQFF
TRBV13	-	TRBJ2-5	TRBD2	CASSLGSGGGETQYF
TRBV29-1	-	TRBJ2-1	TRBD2	CSVEGGLAGSYNEQFF
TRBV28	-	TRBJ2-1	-	CASGESVGIYNEQFF
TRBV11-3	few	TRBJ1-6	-	CASSLVRDIGNSPLHF
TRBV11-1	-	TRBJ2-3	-	CASSSSVDTQYF
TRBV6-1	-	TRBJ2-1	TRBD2	CASSGLAGESNEQFF
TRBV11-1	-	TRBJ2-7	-	CASSLQDPIEQYF
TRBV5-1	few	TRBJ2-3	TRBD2	CASSLVTSVTDTQYF
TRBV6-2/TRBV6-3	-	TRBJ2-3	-	CASSYTSTDTQYF
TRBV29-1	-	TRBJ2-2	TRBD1	CSVGDRSSGELFF
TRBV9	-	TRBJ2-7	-	CASSVEVGTYEQYF
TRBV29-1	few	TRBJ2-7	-	CSVEGARNEQYF
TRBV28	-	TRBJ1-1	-	CASSGSTESPNTEAFF
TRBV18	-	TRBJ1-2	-	CASSPGTVYGYTF
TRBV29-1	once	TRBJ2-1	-	CSVEGETSTSSYNEQFF
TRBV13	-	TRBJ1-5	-	CASRVDGLNQPQHF
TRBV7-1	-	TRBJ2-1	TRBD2	CASSPGTSGIIDEQFF
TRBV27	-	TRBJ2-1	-	CASSFYDNEQFF
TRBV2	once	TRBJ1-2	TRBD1	CASSEQGATNYGYTF
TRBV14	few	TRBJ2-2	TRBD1	CASSPRDSVNTGELFF
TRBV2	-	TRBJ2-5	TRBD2	CASSVGSGPRETQYF
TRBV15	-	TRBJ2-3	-	CATSRDSVTTDTQYF
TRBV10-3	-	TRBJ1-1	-	CAISEQQGNTEAFF
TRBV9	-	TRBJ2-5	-	CASSVAWTNVGTQYF
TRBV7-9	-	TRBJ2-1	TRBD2	CASRWWASGNSYEQFF
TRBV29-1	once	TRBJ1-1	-	CSVEMGRGTEAFF
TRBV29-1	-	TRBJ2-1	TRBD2	CSADGGISINEQFF
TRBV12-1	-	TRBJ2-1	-	CASSFGHSDEQFF
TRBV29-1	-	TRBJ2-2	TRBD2	CSAVGTSVNTGELFF
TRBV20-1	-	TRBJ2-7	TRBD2	CSAPGLAAYEQYF
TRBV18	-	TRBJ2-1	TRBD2	CASSPPRGGNYNEQFF
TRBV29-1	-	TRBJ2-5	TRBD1	CSVFVWGTGGETQYF
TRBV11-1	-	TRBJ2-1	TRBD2	CASSLQAGRLAGGSYEQFF
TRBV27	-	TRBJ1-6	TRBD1	CASSLDGRGPYSPLHF
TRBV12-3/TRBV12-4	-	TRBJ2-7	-	CASSFGALYEQYF
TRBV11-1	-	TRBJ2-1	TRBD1	CASIERDRSSYNEQFF
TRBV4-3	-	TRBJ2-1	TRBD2	CASSQGLARYEQFF
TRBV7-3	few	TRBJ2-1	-	CASSLYFGGGNEQFF
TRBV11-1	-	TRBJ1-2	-	CASSLSNDRRYGYTF
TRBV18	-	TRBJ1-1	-	CASSPRKNTEAFF
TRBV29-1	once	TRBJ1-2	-	CSVYPSTSGGYTF
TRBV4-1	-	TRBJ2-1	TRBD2	CASSQDFLAGGPVEQFF
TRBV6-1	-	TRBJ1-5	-	CASSEARAWGNQPQHF
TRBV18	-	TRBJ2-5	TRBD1	CASSPGTEETQYF
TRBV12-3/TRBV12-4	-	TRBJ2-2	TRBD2	CASSLQSTSASHRELFF
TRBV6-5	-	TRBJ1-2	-	CASSYSITANYGYTF
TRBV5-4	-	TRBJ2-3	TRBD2	CASSLGLAGTDTQYF
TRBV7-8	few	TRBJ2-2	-	CASSFYPKANTGELFF
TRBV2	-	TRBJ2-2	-	CASRRAFADTGELFF
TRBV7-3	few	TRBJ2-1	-	CASSFLGSPGNEQFF
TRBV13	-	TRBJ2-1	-	CASSLGRNNEQFF
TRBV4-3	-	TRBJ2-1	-	CASSQGPRNPGSGDEQFF
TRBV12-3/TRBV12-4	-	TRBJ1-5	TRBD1	CASSTLGWDRGNQPQHF
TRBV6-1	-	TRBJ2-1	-	CASSLGNEQFF
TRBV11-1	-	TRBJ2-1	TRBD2	CASSLKPRLAGVDEQFF